This T cell receptor beta chain derives from a study of T cell clonality in common variable immunodeficiency. This clone was detected many times. The antigen is unknown. The CDR3 end lies 3 residues beyond the end of the read and is filled in from the germline J gene. The trim removed 6 bases at V and 3 bases at J, leaving 9 bases unmatched. Germline CDR1 and CDR2: DFQATT and SNEGSKA (reference sequence). The CDR3 has 15 amino acids. Study-wide findings and caveats: Compared with healthy controls, CVID subjects showed increased TCRbeta clonality, mostly in about a third.

The table came from immunoSEQ multiplex PCR; TCRdb's copy has only in-frame clones and leaves some out. This sample has about 81,000 clones and no singletons, with approximately 0.84% in the ten largest. The TCR sequence derives from a person aged 18-69 years in good health. The chain links TRBV20-1 to TRBJ2-3; 10 positions agree with TRBD2. The specimen sequenced was peripheral blood mononuclear cells. CDR3 bases read: TGCAGTGCGAGTAGGGGTAGCGGGAGGACAGATACG. It yields the protein CSASRGSGRTDT. Given in full, the CDR3 is CSASRGSGRTDTQYF.